A selection of T cell receptor beta chains follows, all from one sample in a study of blood T cell repertoires in COVID-19. This table comes from immunoSEQ multiplex PCR, and its TCRdb copy is limited to in-frame clones, with some not included. The data hold around 190,000 clones, with about 76% observed a single time. The sample taken for sequencing was peripheral blood. The receptors derive from a woman aged 40 to 50 with COVID-19, enrolled during active disease. CDR3s include the opening cysteine and the closing phenylalanine or tryptophan. A D gene is named only where the DNA matches it firmly. Expanded clones are given a class, and other clones once, few, many or no size at all.

TRBD2	TRBV18	TRBJ2-1	.	CASSGLAGDDEQFF	TGTGCCAGCTCAGGGCTAGCGGGAGATGATGAGCAGTTCTTC
.	TRBV21-1	TRBJ2-7	.	CASSKGQVTYEQYF	TGTGCCAGCAGCAAGGGACAGGTTACCTACGAGCAGTACTTC
TRBD2	TRBV5-1	TRBJ2-7	.	CASSFGLAGYEQYF	TGCGCCAGCAGTTTTGGACTAGCGGGATACGAGCAGTACTTC
.	TRBV6-2/TRBV6-3	TRBJ2-7	.	CASSPGAYEQYF	TGTGCCAGCAGCCCGGGAGCCTACGAGCAGTACTTC
TRBD1	TRBV6-5	TRBJ2-5	.	CASSGQDQETQYF	TGTGCCAGCAGCGGACAGGATCAAGAGACCCAGTACTTC
TRBD2	TRBV19	TRBJ2-3	.	CATAGRAKGTQYF	TGTGCCACTGCAGGGAGGGCGAAAGGTACGCAGTATTTT
.	TRBV29-1	TRBJ1-2	.	CSVDAGGGYLGQYGYTF	TGCAGCGTTGATGCGGGGGGAGGCTACCTGGGTCAATATGGCTACACCTTC
.	TRBV4-2	TRBJ2-7	.	CASSHSRNEQYF	TGTGCCAGCAGCCATTCCAGGAACGAGCAGTACTTC
.	TRBV5-1	TRBJ1-6	.	CASSYTGIMDSPLHF	TGCGCCAGCAGCTACACAGGGATAATGGATTCACCCCTCCACTTT
.	TRBV6-5	TRBJ1-4	.	CASSLTATNEKLFF	TGTGCCAGCAGTTTGACAGCAACTAATGAAAAACTGTTTTTT
.	TRBV18	TRBJ2-3	.	CASSPPIPSATTSTDTQYF	TGTGCCAGCTCACCCCCCATCCCCAGCGCAACCACTAGCACAGATACGCAGTATTTT
TRBD1	TRBV5-1	TRBJ2-3	.	CASSPDRGHDTQYF	TGCGCCAGCAGCCCGGACAGGGGGCACGATACGCAGTATTTT
.	TRBV12-3/TRBV12-4	TRBJ2-5	.	CASSPRGETQYF	TGTGCCAGCAGCCCCAGGGGAGAGACCCAGTACTTC
.	TRBV14	TRBJ2-2	.	CASSQDIRDSWTGELFF	TGTGCCAGCAGCCAAGATATCAGAGACAGTTGGACCGGGGAGCTGTTTTTT
.	TRBV10-3	TRBJ1-5	once	CAISEGRSNQPQHF	TGTGCCATCAGTGAGGGCAGAAGCAATCAGCCCCAGCATTTT
TRBD2	TRBV6-4	TRBJ2-1	.	CASRREGEEGDEQFF	TGTGCCAGCAGGAGGGAGGGAGAGGAAGGCGATGAGCAGTTCTTC
TRBD2	TRBV10-1	TRBJ2-1	.	CASSEGLAETDEQFF	TGCGCCAGCAGTGAGGGACTAGCGGAAACCGATGAGCAGTTCTTC
TRBD1	TRBV14	TRBJ1-1	.	CASSRETGGTEAFF	TGTGCCAGCAGCCGGGAGACAGGGGGCACTGAAGCTTTCTTT
.	TRBV27	TRBJ1-2	.	CASSSSGFFYGYTF	TGTGCCAGCAGTTCCTCGGGGTTCTTCTATGGCTACACCTTC
TRBD1	TRBV6-6	TRBJ1-2	once	CASSYSTLMTGDGYTF	TGTGCCAGCAGTTACTCTACCCTCATGACAGGGGACGGCTACACCTTC
.	TRBV7-9	TRBJ1-3	once	CASSSTTGRLEQNTIYF	TGTGCCAGCAGCTCGACGACCGGTCGCCTGGAGCAAAACACCATATATTTT
.	TRBV19	TRBJ2-1	.	CASNQGAHRGNEQFF	TGTGCCAGTAACCAGGGTGCGCATCGGGGGAATGAGCAGTTCTTC
TRBD1	TRBV19	TRBJ2-7	.	CASSIAGGSYEQYF	TGTGCCAGTAGTATAGCAGGGGGTTCGTACGAGCAGTACTTC
TRBD1	TRBV5-4	TRBJ1-3	.	CASSLGGTGFTGNTIYF	TGTGCCAGCAGCTTGGGGGGGACAGGTTTTACTGGAAACACCATATATTTT
.	TRBV25-1	TRBJ1-1	few	CASSESQVYLSEAFF	TGTGCCAGCAGTGAATCTCAAGTCTACCTATCCGAAGCTTTCTTT
.	TRBV20-1	TRBJ2-5	.	CSEGAETQYF	TGCAGTGAAGGGGCGGAGACCCAGTACTTC
.	TRBV7-6	TRBJ2-2	once	CASSLFASGELFF	TGTGCCAGCAGCCTTTTTGCGTCCGGGGAGCTGTTTTTT
.	TRBV6-5	TRBJ1-2	.	CASSYPVEGYGYTF	TGTGCCAGCAGTTACCCAGTAGAGGGCTATGGCTACACCTTC
TRBD1	TRBV9	TRBJ2-7	.	CASSERGQGYYEQYF	TGTGCCAGCAGCGAGAGAGGACAGGGATATTACGAGCAGTACTTC
.	TRBV5-4	TRBJ1-2	.	CASSFYETSYGYTF	TGTGCCAGCAGCTTTTATGAGACTTCCTATGGCTACACCTTC
.	TRBV10-1	TRBJ2-7	.	CASSAGTGFGQYF	TGCGCCAGCAGTGCCGGTACAGGGTTCGGGCAGTACTTC
TRBD2	TRBV28	TRBJ2-1	.	CASSPLTGGSYNEQFF	TGTGCCAGCAGTCCCCTCACGGGGGGTTCTTACAATGAGCAGTTCTTC
.	TRBV7-9	TRBJ2-7	.	CASSLVLGVNEQYF	TGTGCCAGCAGCTTAGTCTTAGGGGTCAACGAGCAGTACTTC
TRBD1	TRBV7-6	TRBJ2-3	.	CASSPVQGADTQYF	TGTGCCAGCAGCCCTGTACAGGGGGCAGATACGCAGTATTTT
.	TRBV7-9	TRBJ2-2	.	CASSTQGNAGELFF	TGTGCCAGCAGCACACAGGGAAACGCCGGGGAGCTGTTTTTT
.	TRBV6-2/TRBV6-3	TRBJ1-2	.	CASTYRRERSFDGYTF	TGTGCCAGCACTTACCGCCGGGAAAGGTCTTTTGATGGCTACACCTTC
.	TRBV5-6	TRBJ2-7	.	CASSGGFYEQYF	TGTGCCAGCAGCGGGGGGTTCTACGAGCAGTACTTC
.	TRBV6-4	TRBJ2-2	.	CASLLARERPNTGELFF	TGTGCCAGCCTCTTGGCGCGCGAGCGGCCGAACACCGGGGAGCTGTTTTTT
.	TRBV10-3	TRBJ2-2	.	CAISESSPYTGELFF	TGTGCCATCAGTGAGTCGAGTCCCTACACCGGGGAGCTGTTTTTT
.	TRBV3-1/TRBV3-2	TRBJ2-3	.	CAIGGTNTDTQYF	TGTGCCATCGGAGGGACCAACACAGATACGCAGTATTTT
TRBD1	TRBV4-3	TRBJ2-2	.	CASSQTGYPNTGELFF	TGCGCCAGCAGCCAGACAGGGTATCCGAACACCGGGGAGCTGTTTTTT
.	TRBV3-1/TRBV3-2	TRBJ1-5	.	CASSHEGGNQPQHF	TGTGCCAGCAGCCACGAGGGTGGCAATCAGCCCCAGCATTTT
.	TRBV5-1	TRBJ2-2	few	CASSFNGELFF	TGCGCCAGCAGCTTTAACGGGGAGCTGTTTTTT
.	TRBV4-2	TRBJ2-1	.	CASSQAGGPNEQFF	TGTGCCAGCAGCCAAGCGGGGGGCCCTAATGAGCAGTTCTTC
.	TRBV5-4	TRBJ1-6	.	CASSPGHNNSPLHF	TGTGCCAGCAGCCCGGGACACAACAATTCACCCCTCCACTTT
.	TRBV2	TRBJ1-5	.	CASREEQYQPQHF	TGTGCCAGTCGGGAGGAACAATATCAGCCCCAGCATTTT
.	TRBV29-1	TRBJ1-2	.	CSVDPGIYGYTF	TGCAGCGTTGATCCAGGAATCTATGGCTACACCTTC
.	TRBV12-5	TRBJ2-7	.	CASGNPDRYEQYF	TGTGCTAGTGGTAACCCTGACAGGTACGAGCAGTACTTC
.	TRBV20-1	TRBJ2-7	.	CSASRQNPYEQYF	TGCAGTGCTAGTAGACAGAACCCTTACGAGCAGTACTTC
TRBD2	TRBV6-8	TRBJ2-7	.	CASRKGLADYEQYF	TGTGCCAGCAGAAAGGGACTAGCAGATTACGAGCAGTACTTC
TRBD1	TRBV7-9	TRBJ1-2	.	CASSLAGNRGRLYGYTF	TGTGCCAGCAGCTTGGCCGGAAACAGGGGGCGCCTCTATGGCTACACCTTC
.	TRBV6-1	TRBJ1-1	few	CASRRTANTEAFF	TGTGCCAGCAGGCGGACAGCGAACACTGAAGCTTTCTTT
TRBD1	TRBV19	TRBJ2-7	few	CASSLRTGRYEQYF	TGTGCCAGTAGTCTTCGGACAGGGAGATACGAGCAGTACTTC
.	TRBV7-8	TRBJ1-1	.	CASSLALMNTEAFF	TGTGCCAGCAGCTTAGCGCTAATGAACACTGAAGCTTTCTTT
TRBD1	TRBV20-1	TRBJ2-7	.	CSASGTGRYEQYF	TGCAGTGCCAGTGGGACAGGCCGCTACGAGCAGTACTTC
.	TRBV7-8	TRBJ2-5	.	CASSRIMETQYF	TGTGCCAGCAGCCGAATTATGGAGACCCAGTACTTC